This TCR beta chain was captured by sequencing in a study of human T cells and chemical hapten exposure. Across the study: Patch tests put 0.01% DPC on the upper back, read at 6 days.

One entry per CDR3 protein, called by TCRdb with MiXCR from the RACE reads. Of about 52,000 distinct CDR3 sequences listed, more than 9.5% are singletons. Time point indicated: patch test 3, about 24 weeks after DPC sensitization. The treatment was: therapeutic diphenylcyclopropenone sensitization with weekly scalp DPC. The study's findings and limits: Versus controls, expanded TCRs had significantly more large CDR3 similarity clusters.

In the case of this clonotype: Its antigen is undetermined.

The CDR3 is 14 residues long. Germline CDR1 is MDHEN and CDR2 is SYDVKM. V was pared by 4 bases and J by 6 bases, with 8 bases of the junction left unmatched. Sequencing used whole blood, obtained in connection with sensitization to the hapten diphenylcyclopropenone (DPC). The chain joins TRBV28 to TRBJ2-7, with 8 bases aligning to TRBD2. This TCR was sampled from a woman aged 40 to 50 with alopecia areata. Some clones in this sample may be carry-over from other donors' samples. The DNA for the CDR3 is TGTGCCAGCAGTTGGGCGGGGGGCTCGGTCGAGCAGTACTTC. Residues: CASSWAGGSVEQYF. Looking up the rest from reference TRBV28 and TRBJ2-7 gives the full variable domain: DVKVTQSSRYLVKRTGEKVFLECVQDMDHENMFWYRQDPGLGLRLIYFSYDVKMKEKGDIPEGYSVSREKKERFSLILESASTNQTSMYLCASSWAGGSVEQYFGPGTRLTVT.